Listed here are 20 T cell receptor beta chains from one sample, sequenced in a study of blood T cell repertoires in COVID-19. Libraries were prepared by immunoSEQ multiplex PCR; TCRdb keeps only in-frame clonotypes and omits some of them. Of about 52,000 clones in the sample, around 86% were seen once. The source material was peripheral blood. The receptors come from a man in his 70s with active COVID-19.

This chain links TRBV19 with TRBJ1-2; TRBD1 is a possible D gene (6 bases). The CDR3 consists of 15 residues. Trimming stripped 0 bases from V and 3 bases from J, with 11 bases between. From germline, CDR1 is LNHDA and CDR2 SQIVND (reference sequence). For the CDR3, the DNA is TGTGCCAGTAGTATAGACCTTCGACAGGACTATGGCTACACCTTC. The encoded protein is CASSIDLRQDYGYTF.

Here the CDR3 reads CASSQDPTGGSYGYTF. The DNA of the CDR3 is TGTGCCAGCAGCCAAGATCCGACAGGGGGAAGCTATGGCTACACCTTC. V usage is TRBV5-4 and J usage is TRBJ1-2; TRBD1 matches at 9 bases. Per germline, CDR1 SGHNT and CDR2 YYREEE (reference sequence). CDR3 length: 16 amino acids. The junction had 11 bases not matched to a gene; V was cut back by 4 bases and J by 4 bases.

V is TRBV5-1 and J is TRBJ2-5; D is possibly TRBD2 (5 bases). The CDR3 is 16 amino acids. Per the germline V gene, CDR1 is SGHRS and CDR2 is YFSETQ. V gave up 3 bases and J gave up 1 base, with 16 bases separating them. In nucleotides, the CDR3 is TGCGCCAGCAGCTCCTCTAGCATTATTACCCAAGAGACCCAGTACTTC. Amino acids: CASSSSSIITQETQYF.

The chain is built from TRBV6-5 and TRBJ2-5; TRBD2 is a possible D gene (7 bases). The ends were cut back, 6 bases at V and 2 bases at J, with 13 bases in the middle. Germline V gene data show CDR1 as MNHEY and CDR2 as SVGAGI. There are 14 residues in the CDR3. CDR3 amino acids: CASSLGGQQETQYF. DNA for the CDR3: TGTGCCAGCAGCCTCGGGGGGCAGCAAGAGACCCAGTACTTC.

The V call is TRBV7-3, the J call TRBJ1-2; D might be TRBD1 (5 bases). There are 13 residues in the CDR3. Trimming removed 5 bases from V and 4 bases from J, with 11 bases in between. Per germline, CDR1 SGHTA and CDR2 FQGTGA. The CDR3 nucleotides read TGTGCCAGCAGCCCCTACGGGGGCTATGGCTACACCTTC. Translated, it gives CASSPYGGYGYTF.

The chain uses TRBV2 and TRBJ2-3, with 7 bases identical to TRBD1. CDR1 is SNHLY and CDR2 is FYNNEI in the germline V gene. The CDR3 covers 14 residues. Losses at the gene ends were 6 bases for V and 6 bases for J; bases not matched to a gene: 9. This chain's CDR3 is CASRDRVYGDTQYF. CDR3 DNA: TGTGCCAGCAGAGACAGGGTTTATGGTGATACGCAGTATTTT.

V is TRBV30 and J is TRBJ1-4; D is undetermined. Germline V gene data show CDR1 as GTSNPN and CDR2 as SVGIG (reference sequence). Trimming shortened V by 0 bases and J by 9 bases, and 11 bases separated the two germline ends. This CDR3 is 13 amino acids long. The CDR3, as DNA: TGTGCCTGGAGTGTCTACCGGGTACAAAAACTGTTTTTT. This sequence encodes CAWSVYRVQKLFF.

The CDR3: CASSLRPRRGTQYF. DNA for the CDR3: TGTGCCAGCAGTTTACGCCCACGGAGGGGGACCCAGTACTTC. This chain joins TRBV28 and TRBJ2-5; D may be TRBD2 (6 bases). The germline V gene encodes CDR1 MDHEN and CDR2 SYDVKM. This CDR3 spans 14 amino acids. V was shortened by 2 bases and J by 7 bases, with 14 bases between the two germline ends.

In its sample, this clone was seen once. This rearrangement joins TRBV5-6 to TRBJ2-3; 9 bases match TRBD2. After removal of 7 bases from V and 0 bases from J, the junction contained 3 bases not matched to a gene. Germline V lookup: CDR1 SGHDT, CDR2 YYEEEE. The CDR3 has 14 residues. The CDR3 loop is CASLLAGSTDTQYF. The CDR3 region has the DNA TGTGCCAGCCTTCTAGCGGGAAGCACAGATACGCAGTATTTT.

The chain combines TRBV27 with TRBJ2-7, with 9 bases fitting TRBD1. CDR1 MNHEY and CDR2 SMNVEV come from the germline V gene (reference sequence). The CDR3 covers 17 residues. The V gene end was trimmed by 6 bases and the J gene end by 0 bases; junction bases not matched to a gene: 12. The CDR3 DNA is TGTGCCAGCAGCCCGGGACAGGGACGATCTAGCTCCTACGAGCAGTACTTC. Translating gives CASSPGQGRSSSYEQYF.

V usage is TRBV19 and J usage is TRBJ2-7; D is undetermined. V lost 6 bases and J 3 bases, leaving 15 bases between the germline ends. Germline V gives CDR1 LNHDA, CDR2 SQIVND (reference sequence). This CDR3 is 14 amino acids long. This CDR3 reads CASSPWSGHYEQYF. In nucleotides, the CDR3 is TGTGCCAGTAGCCCTTGGTCTGGGCACTACGAGCAGTACTTC.

The chain employs TRBV3-1 (or the pseudogene TRBV3-2) and TRBJ2-1, with 7 bases identical to TRBD1. The CDR3 runs 14 residues. Trimming took 5 bases from V and 0 from J; bases not matched to a gene: 1. Germline lookup yields CDR1 LGHDT and CDR2 YNNKEL (reference sequence). The CDR3 region has the DNA TGTGCCAGCAGCTGGGACAGCTCCTACAATGAGCAGTTCTTC. Translation gives CASSWDSSYNEQFF.

This chain joins TRBV4-1 and TRBJ2-3; D is perhaps TRBD1 (6 bases). CDR3 size: 15 residues. V lost 0 bases and J lost 3, with 10 bases in between. The germline V gene encodes CDR1 MGHRA and CDR2 YSYEKL. CDR3 DNA: TGCGCCAGCAGCCAAGAGTGGGGGCAGACAGATACGCAGTATTTT. Its protein is CASSQEWGQTDTQYF.

V is TRBV12-3 or TRBV12-4 and J is TRBJ1-2; 7 bases align to TRBD1. Germline trimming cut 6 bases from V and 8 bases from J; bases unmatched to any gene: 9. The length of the CDR3 is 13 residues. As DNA, the CDR3 is TGTGCCAGCAGGCCTGGGACAGTCGCGGGCTACACCTTC. Translated: CASRPGTVAGYTF.

The chain uses TRBV7-8 and TRBJ1-5; the D is unclear. From germline, CDR1 is SGHVS and CDR2 FQNEAQ. V was pared by 0 bases and J by 7 bases, with 16 bases between. The CDR3 spans 16 residues. The CDR3 DNA sequence: TGTGCCAGCAGCTTAGCGAGACTGGGAAGAGGGCAGCCCCAGCATTTT. Protein product: CASSLARLGRGQPQHF.

This chain joins TRBV7-2 and TRBJ2-5, with a possible D match to TRBD2 (7 bases). CDR3 length: 14 amino acids. The germline V gene encodes CDR1 SGHTA and CDR2 FQGNSA. With 5 bases removed from V and 7 bases from J, the gap between germline ends came to 17 bases. Written as DNA, the CDR3 is TGTGCCAGCAGCGATCGGGGGGCCCCGAGGACCCAGTACTTC. Translating gives CASSDRGAPRTQYF.

There are a few counts of this clone. CDR3 DNA: TGCAGCGTTGATGGACAGGCTAGGGAGCAGTTCTTC. Translation gives CSVDGQAREQFF. V and J are TRBV29-1 and TRBJ2-1, with 7 bases fitting TRBD1. The V and J ends lost 3 bases and 10 bases, in that order; junction bases with no gene match: 6. This CDR3 comprises 12 residues. Germline CDR1 and CDR2: SQVTM and ANQGSEA.

V and J are TRBV15 and TRBJ1-1, with 12 bases matching TRBD1. Germline loops: CDR1 LNHNV, CDR2 YYDKDF (reference sequence). CDR3 length: 16 residues. V was pared by 1 base and J by 1 base, with 1 base of the junction left unmatched. The CDR3 DNA follows: TGTGCCACCAGCAGAGGGGGACAGGGGGCGAACACTGAAGCTTTCTTT. Protein product: CATSRGGQGANTEAFF.

The V call is TRBV10-3, the J call TRBJ2-3, with 8 bases matching TRBD2. J gave up 4 bases and V 5 bases, and 17 bases lay outside the gene matches. The CDR3 is 18 residues long. Germline V gives CDR1 ENHRY, CDR2 SYGVKD. The CDR3 DNA reads as TGTGCCATCAGTTTTACCGCCGGGACTAGTCGTACCGCAGATACGCAGTATTTT. It is translated as CAISFTAGTSRTADTQYF.

The chain couples TRBV2 to TRBJ2-7, with TRBD1 as a possible D gene (7 bases). CDR3 length: 16 residues. Germline V gene lookup returns CDR1 SNHLY and CDR2 FYNNEI. Between the trimmed V and J ends, which lost 4 bases and 6 bases, there was a span of 22 bases. The CDR3 nucleotides are TGTGCCAGCAGTGGGCCGATGACAGGGAGGAGGGTCGAGCAGTACTTC. Protein sequence: CASSGPMTGRRVEQYF.